This paragraph reports one TCR beta chain. Its target is not known. The record originates from a study of radiotherapy plus CTLA-4 blockade in lung cancer. Study findings and constraints: Response was reportedly best predicted by early blood T cell clone dynamics, with interferon-beta.

The CDR3 is 14 amino acids. Trimming cost V 5 bases and J 5 bases, with 13 bases left between them. CDR1 and CDR2 from the germline V gene are SEHNR and FQNEAQ (reference sequence). It was focal radiation plus CTLA-4 blockade with ipilimumab that patients with chemo-refractory metastatic non-small-cell lung cancer received. Produced via immunoSEQ multiplex PCR; TCRdb's table is partial and in-frame only. The repertoire has 40,000 to 55,000 clones, roughly three quarters of them found once; the top ten carry approximately 2.6%. The receptor's source is a human donor with non-small cell lung cancer whose response to radiotherapy plus ipilimumab could not be evaluated. The chain couples TRBV7-9 to TRBJ1-5, with D possibly TRBD1 on 6 matching bases. This sample comprised peripheral blood, obtained from a patient treated with radiotherapy plus ipilimumab. CDR3 bases: TGTGCCAGCAGCACTACAGGGCGGCATCAGCCCCAGCATTTT. Translation gives CASSTTGRHQPQHF.